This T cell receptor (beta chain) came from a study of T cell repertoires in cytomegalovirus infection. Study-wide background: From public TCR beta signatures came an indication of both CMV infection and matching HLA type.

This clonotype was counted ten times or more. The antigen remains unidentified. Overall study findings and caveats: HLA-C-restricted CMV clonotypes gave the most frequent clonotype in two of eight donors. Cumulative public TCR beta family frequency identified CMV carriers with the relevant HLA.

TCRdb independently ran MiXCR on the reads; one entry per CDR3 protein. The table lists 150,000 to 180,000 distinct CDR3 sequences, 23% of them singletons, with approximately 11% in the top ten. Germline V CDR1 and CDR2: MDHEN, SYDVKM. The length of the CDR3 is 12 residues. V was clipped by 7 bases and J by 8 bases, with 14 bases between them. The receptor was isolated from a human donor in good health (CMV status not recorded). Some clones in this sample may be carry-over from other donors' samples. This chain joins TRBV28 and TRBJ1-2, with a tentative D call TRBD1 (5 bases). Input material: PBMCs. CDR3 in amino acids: CASIMAGQGYTF. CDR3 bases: TGTGCCAGCATAATGGCAGGGCAGGGCTACACCTTC.